This TCR beta chain was sequenced in a study of T cells in Graves' hyperthyroidism and ophthalmopathy. Worth noting for this clonotype: Its antigen is undetermined.

Findings and caveats of the study: Before onset, ophthalmopathy was predicted by the model a median around 6 months earlier. Peripheral blood also featured most of the thyroid clonotypes expanded above 0.001. A model of 13 V-J features distinguished ophthalmopathy from stable hyperthyroidism.

Germline loops: CDR1 MGHDK, CDR2 SYGVNS. The V and J ends lost 6 bases and 8 bases, in that order; junction bases with no gene match: 7. The CDR3 consists of 14 residues. Amplified TCR beta CDR3 regions came from RNA transcripts. The HTBI primer set drove a first-round RT-PCR of the TCR CDR3. TCRdb processed the multiplex PCR reads anew with MiXCR; each CDR3 protein has one entry. The table shows about 640,000 distinct CDR3 sequences, with 45% occurring only once. Exclusion followed for patients with uncontrolled infection, other autoimmune disease, pregnancy or lactation. The sample comprised peripheral blood or thyroid tissue (not recorded which). The chain links TRBV25-1 to TRBJ1-2, with 12 bases identical to TRBD1. The sequence derives from an adult man with Graves' disease, either hyperthyroidism or ophthalmopathy (not recorded which). CDR3 in amino acids: CASSSWDRGPGYTF. CDR3 in DNA: TGTGCCAGCAGCTCCTGGGACAGGGGGCCCGGCTACACCTTC.